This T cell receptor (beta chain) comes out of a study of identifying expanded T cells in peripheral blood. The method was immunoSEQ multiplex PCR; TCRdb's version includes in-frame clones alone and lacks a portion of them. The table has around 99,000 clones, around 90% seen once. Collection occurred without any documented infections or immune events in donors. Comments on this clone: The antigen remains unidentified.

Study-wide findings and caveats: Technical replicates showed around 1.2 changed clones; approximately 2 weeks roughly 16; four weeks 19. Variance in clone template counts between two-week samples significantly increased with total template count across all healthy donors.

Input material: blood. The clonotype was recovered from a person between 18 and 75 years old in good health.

The DNA for the CDR3 is TGTGCCAGCAGCTGGGCGGGGAGGTCGGCGAACACTGAAGCTTTCTTT. It encodes CASSWAGRSANTEAFF. The gene calls are TRBV7-2 and TRBJ1-1, with D uncertain. Per the germline V gene, CDR1 is SGHTA and CDR2 is FQGNSA. Trimming shortened V by 4 bases and J by 1 base, and 16 bases separated the two germline ends. The CDR3 consists of 16 residues.